The present T cell receptor beta chain was sequenced within a study of shared clonotypes between healthy human individuals. Sequenced by immunoSEQ multiplex PCR; TCRdb stores in-frame clones only, minus some. The sample has 450,000 to 500,000 clones, over 70% seen once; the top ten hold approximately 11%. Study results and limitations: It was anticipated that sequencing depth would influence how many clonotypes donors shared.

The CDR3 sequence is 15 residues long. V was pared by 5 bases and J by 0 bases, with 11 bases between. Germline V gene lookup returns CDR1 SGHTA and CDR2 FQGNSA. Note on this clone: Antigen specificity is unknown.

The chain employs TRBV7-2 and TRBJ1-3; perhaps TRBD1 as D (6 bases). This TCR was sampled from a woman in her thirties or forties in good health. Some clones in this sample may be carry-over from other donors' samples. The source material was PBMCs. CDR3 nucleotide sequence: TGTGCCAGCAGCGCCCGGACAGTCTCTGGAAACACCATATATTTT. It translates to CASSARTVSGNTIYF.